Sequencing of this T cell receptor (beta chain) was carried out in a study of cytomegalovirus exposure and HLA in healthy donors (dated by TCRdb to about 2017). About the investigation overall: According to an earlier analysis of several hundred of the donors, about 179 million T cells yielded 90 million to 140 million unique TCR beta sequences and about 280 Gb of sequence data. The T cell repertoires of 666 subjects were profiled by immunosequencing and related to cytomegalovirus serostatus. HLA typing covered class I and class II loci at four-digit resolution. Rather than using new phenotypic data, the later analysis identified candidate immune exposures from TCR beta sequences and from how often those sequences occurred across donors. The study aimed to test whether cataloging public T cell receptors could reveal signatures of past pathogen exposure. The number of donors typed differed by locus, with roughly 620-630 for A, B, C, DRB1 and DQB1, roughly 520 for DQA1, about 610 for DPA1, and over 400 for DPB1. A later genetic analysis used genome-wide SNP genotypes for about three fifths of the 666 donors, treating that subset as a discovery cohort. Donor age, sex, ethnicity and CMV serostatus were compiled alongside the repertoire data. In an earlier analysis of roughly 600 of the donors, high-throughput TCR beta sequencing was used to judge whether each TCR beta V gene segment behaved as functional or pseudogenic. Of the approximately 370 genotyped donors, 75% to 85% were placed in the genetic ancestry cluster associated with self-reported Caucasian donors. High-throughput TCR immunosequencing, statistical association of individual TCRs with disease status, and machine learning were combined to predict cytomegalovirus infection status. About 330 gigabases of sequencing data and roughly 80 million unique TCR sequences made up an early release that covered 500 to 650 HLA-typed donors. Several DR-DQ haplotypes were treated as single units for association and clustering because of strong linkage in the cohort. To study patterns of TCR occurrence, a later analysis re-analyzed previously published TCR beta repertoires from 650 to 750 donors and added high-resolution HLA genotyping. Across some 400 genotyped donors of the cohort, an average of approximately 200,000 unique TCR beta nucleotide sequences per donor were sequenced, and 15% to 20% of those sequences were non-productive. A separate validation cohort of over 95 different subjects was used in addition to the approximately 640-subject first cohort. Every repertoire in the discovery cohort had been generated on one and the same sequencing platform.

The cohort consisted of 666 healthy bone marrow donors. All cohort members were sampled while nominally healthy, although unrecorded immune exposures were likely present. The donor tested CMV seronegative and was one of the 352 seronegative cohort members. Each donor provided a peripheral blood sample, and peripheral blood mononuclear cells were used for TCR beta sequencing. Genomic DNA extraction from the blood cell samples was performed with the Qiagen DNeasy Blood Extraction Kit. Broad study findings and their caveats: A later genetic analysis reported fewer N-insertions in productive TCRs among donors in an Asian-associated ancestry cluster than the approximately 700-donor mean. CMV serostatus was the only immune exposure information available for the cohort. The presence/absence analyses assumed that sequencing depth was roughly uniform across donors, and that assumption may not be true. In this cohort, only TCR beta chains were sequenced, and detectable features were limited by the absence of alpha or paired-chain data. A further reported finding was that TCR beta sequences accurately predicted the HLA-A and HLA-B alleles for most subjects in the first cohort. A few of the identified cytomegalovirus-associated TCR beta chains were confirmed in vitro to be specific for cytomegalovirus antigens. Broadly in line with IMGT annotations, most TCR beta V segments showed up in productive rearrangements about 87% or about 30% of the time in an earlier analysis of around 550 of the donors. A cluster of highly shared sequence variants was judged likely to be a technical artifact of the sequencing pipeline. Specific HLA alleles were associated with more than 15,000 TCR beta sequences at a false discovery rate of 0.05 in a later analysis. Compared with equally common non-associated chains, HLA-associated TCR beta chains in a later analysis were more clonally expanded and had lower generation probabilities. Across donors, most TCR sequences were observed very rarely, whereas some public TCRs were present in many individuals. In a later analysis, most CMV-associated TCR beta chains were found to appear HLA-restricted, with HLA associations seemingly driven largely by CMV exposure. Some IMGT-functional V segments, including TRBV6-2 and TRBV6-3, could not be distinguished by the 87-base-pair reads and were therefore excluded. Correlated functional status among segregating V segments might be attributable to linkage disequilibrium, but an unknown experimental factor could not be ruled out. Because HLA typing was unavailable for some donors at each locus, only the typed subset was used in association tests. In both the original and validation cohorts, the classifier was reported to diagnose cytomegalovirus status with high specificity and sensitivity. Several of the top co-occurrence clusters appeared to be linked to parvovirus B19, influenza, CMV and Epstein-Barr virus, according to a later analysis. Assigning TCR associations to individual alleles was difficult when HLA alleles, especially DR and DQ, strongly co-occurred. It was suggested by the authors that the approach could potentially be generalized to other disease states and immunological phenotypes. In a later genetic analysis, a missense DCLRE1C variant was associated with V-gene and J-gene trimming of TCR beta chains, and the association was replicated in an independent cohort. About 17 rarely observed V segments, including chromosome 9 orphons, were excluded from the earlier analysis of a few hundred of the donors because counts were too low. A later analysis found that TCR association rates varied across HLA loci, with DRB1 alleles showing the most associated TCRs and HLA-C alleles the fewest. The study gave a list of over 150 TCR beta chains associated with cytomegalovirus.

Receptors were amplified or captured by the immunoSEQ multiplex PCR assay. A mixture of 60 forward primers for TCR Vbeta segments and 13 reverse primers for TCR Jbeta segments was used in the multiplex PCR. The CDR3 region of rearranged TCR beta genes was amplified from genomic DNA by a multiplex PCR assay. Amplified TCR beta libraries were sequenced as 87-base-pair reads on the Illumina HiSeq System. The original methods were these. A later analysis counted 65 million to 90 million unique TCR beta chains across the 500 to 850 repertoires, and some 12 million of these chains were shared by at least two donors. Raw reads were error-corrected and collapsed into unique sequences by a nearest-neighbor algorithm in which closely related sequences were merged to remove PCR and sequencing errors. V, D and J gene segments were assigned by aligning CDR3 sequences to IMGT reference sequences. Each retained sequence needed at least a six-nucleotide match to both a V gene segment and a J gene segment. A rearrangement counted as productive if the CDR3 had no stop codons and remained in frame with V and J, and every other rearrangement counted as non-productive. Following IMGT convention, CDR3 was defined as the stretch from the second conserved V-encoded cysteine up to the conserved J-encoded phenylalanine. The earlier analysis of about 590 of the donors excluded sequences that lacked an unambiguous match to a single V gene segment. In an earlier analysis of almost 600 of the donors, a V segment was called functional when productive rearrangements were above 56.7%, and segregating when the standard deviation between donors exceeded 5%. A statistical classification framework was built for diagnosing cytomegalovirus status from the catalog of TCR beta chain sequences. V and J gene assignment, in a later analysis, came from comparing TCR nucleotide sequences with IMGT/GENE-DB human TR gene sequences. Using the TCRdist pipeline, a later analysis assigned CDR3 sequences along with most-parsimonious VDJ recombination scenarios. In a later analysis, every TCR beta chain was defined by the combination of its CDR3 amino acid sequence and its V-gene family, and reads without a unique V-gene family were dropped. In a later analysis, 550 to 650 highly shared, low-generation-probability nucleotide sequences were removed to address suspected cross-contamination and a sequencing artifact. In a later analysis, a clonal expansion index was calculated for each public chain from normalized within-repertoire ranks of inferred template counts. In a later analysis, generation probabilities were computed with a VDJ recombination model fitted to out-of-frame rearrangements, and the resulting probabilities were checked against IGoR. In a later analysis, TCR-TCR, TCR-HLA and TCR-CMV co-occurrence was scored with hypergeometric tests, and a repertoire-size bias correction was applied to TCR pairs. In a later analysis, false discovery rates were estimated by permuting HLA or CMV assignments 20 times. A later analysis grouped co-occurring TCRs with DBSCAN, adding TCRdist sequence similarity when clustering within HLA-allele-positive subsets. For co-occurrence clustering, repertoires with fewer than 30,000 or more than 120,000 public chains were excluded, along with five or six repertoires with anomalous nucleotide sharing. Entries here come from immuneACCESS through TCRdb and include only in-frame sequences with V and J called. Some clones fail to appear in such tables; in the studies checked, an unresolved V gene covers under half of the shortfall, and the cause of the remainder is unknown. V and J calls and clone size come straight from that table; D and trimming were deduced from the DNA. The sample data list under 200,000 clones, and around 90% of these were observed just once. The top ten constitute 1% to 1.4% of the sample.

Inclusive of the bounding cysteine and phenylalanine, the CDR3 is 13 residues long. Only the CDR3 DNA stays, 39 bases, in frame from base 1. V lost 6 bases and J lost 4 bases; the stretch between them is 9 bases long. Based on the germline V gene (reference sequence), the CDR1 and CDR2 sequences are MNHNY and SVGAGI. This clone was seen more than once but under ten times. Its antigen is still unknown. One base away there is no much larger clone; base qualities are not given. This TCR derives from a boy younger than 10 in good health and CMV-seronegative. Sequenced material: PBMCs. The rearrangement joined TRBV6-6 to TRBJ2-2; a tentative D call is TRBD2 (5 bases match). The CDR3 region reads CASRPGFTGELFF. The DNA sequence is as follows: TGTGCCAGCAGACCGGGGTTCACCGGGGAGCTGTTTTTT.